These 2 T cell receptor beta chains were sequenced from one sample in a study of neurological immune-mediated disorders. From the 5' RACE reads, TCRdb called clonotypes with MiXCR, one entry per CDR3 protein. The sample has 45,000 or so distinct CDR3 sequences, under 6.5% seen once. Sample: CD4+ T cells from blood. These receptors all stem from a woman aged 40-49 years in good health.

The table lists this clonotype with many counts. The chain joins TRBV6-6 to TRBJ1-2, with 7 bases that match TRBD1. Germline CDR1 MNHNY, CDR2 SVGAGI (reference sequence). Losses at the gene ends were 8 bases for V and 8 bases for J; bases not matched to a gene: 8. CDR3 size: 12 residues. This chain's CDR3 is CASWTGGRGYTF. The DNA of the CDR3 is TGTGCCAGCTGGACAGGAGGGCGCGGCTACACCTTC.

Ten or more counts support this clonotype. The V call is TRBV18, the J call TRBJ2-5; 15 bases fit TRBD2. This CDR3 spans 16 amino acids. Germline lookup yields CDR1 KGHSH and CDR2 LQKENI. Trimming removed 4 bases from V and 2 bases from J; junction bases left unmatched: 2. The DNA of the CDR3 is TGTGCCAGCTCACAGGGACTAGCGGGAGGTCAAGAGACCCAGTACTTC. It codes for CASSQGLAGGQETQYF. Together with reference TRBV18 and TRBJ2-5, the CDR3 gives the full variable domain: NAGVMQNPRHLVRRRGQEARLRCSPMKGHSHVYWYRQLPEEGLKFMVYLQKENIIDESGMPKERFSAEFPKEGPSILRIQQVVRGDSAAYFCASSQGLAGGQETQYFGPGTRLLVL.